The clone carrying this T cell receptor (beta chain) occurred many times. Its antigen is not identified. TCRdb reprocessed the RACE reads with MiXCR, giving one entry per CDR3 protein. The sample contains 40,000 to 45,000 distinct CDR3 sequences, 3.7% of which appear only once. This entry comes from a study of human T cells and chemical hapten exposure. General study points: The number of TCRs above 1 in 1000 frequency did not change after DPC sensitization.

Time point indicated: healthy volunteer bleed at 6 weeks. Whole blood that had not been fractionated was the source of extracted total RNA. The CDR3 totals 13 residues. The V gene end was trimmed by 4 bases and the J gene end by 2 bases; junction bases not matched to a gene: 2. Germline V gene data show CDR1 as SGDLS and CDR2 as YYNGEE. The chain couples TRBV9 to TRBJ2-7; 8 bases agree with TRBD1. Sequenced: whole blood. This receptor was identified in a human donor in good health. Some clones in this sample may be carry-over from other donors' samples. The CDR3 DNA sequence: TGTGCCAGCAGCCGGACAGGGACCTACGAGCAGTACTTC. As protein: CASSRTGTYEQYF. Drawing the rest from reference TRBV9 and TRBJ2-7, the complete variable domain is DSGVTQTPKHLITATGQRVTLRCSPRSGDLSVYWYQQSLDQGLQFLIQYYNGEERAKGNILERFSAQQFPDLHSELNLSSLELGDSALYFCASSRTGTYEQYFGPGTRLTVT.